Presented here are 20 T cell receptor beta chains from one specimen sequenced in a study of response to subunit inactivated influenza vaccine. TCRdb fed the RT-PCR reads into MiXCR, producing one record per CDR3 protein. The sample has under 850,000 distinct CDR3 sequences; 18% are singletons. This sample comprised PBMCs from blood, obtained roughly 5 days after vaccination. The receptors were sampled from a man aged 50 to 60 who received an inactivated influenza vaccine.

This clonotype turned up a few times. The CDR3 DNA reads as TGCGCCAGCAGCTTGCAGCTCCATGAGCAGTTCTTC. Encoded protein: CASSLQLHEQFF. This chain uses TRBV5-1 with TRBJ2-1; D uncertain. CDR1 is SGHRS and CDR2 is YFSETQ in the germline V gene. V lost 1 base and J 8 bases, leaving 7 bases between the germline ends. The CDR3 spans 12 residues.

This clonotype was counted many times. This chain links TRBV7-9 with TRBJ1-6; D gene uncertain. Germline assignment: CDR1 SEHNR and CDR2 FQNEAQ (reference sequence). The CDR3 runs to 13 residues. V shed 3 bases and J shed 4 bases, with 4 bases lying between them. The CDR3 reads CASSLEYNSPLHF. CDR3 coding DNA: TGTGCCAGCAGCTTGGAATATAATTCACCCCTCCACTTT.

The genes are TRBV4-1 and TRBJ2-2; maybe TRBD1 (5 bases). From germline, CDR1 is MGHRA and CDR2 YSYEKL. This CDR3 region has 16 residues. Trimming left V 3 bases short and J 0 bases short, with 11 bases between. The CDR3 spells CASSHNTGTNTGELFF. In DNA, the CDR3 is TGCGCCAGCAGCCATAATACAGGAACGAACACCGGGGAGCTGTTTTTT.

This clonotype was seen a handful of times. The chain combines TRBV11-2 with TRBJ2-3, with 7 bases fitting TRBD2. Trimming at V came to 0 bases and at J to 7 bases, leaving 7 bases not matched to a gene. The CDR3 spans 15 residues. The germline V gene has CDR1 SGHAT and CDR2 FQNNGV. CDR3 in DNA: TGTGCCAGCAGCTTAGAGCCAGCGGGGCAGAATACGCAGTATTTT. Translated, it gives CASSLEPAGQNTQYF.

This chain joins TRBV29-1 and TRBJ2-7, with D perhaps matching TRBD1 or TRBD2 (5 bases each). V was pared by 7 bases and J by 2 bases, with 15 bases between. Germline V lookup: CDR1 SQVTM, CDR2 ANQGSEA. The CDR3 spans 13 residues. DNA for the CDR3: TGCAGCGCTAGGCCAGGGACCACCTACGAGCAGTACTTC. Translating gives CSARPGTTYEQYF.

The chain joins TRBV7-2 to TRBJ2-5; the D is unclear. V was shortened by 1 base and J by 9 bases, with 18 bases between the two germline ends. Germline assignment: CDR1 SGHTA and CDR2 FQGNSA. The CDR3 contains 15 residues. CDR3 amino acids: CASSLDGVVIWAQYF. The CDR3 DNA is TGTGCCAGCAGCTTAGACGGTGTGGTAATTTGGGCCCAGTACTTC. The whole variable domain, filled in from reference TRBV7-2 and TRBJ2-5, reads GAGVSQSPSNKVTEKGKDVELRCDPISGHTALYWYRQSLGQGLEFLIYFQGNSAPDKSGLPSDRFSAERTGGSVSTLTIQRTQQEDSAVYLCASSLDGVVIWAQYFGPGTRLLVL.

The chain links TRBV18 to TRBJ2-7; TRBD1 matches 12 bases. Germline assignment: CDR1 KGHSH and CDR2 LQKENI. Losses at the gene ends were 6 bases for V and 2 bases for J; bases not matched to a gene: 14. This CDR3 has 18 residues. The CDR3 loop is CASSQPPGTGGHTYEQYF. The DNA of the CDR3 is TGTGCCAGCTCTCAACCACCCGGGACAGGGGGCCACACCTACGAGCAGTACTTC.

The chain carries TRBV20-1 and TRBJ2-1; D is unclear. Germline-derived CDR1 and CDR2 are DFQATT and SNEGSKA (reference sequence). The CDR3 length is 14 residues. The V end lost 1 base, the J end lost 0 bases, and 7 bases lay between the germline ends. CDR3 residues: CSARAYSSYNEQFF. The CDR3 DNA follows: TGCAGTGCTAGAGCTTACAGCTCCTACAATGAGCAGTTCTTC.

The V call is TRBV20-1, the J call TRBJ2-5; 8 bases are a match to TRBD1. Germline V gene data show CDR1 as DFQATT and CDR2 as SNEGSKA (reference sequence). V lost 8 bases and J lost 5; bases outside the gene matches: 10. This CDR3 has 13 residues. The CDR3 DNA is TGCAGTTGTACAGGGGGTTCTTGGGAGACCCAGTACTTC. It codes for CSCTGGSWETQYF.

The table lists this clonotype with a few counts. The CDR3 loop reads CASSYFGGETGELFF. The CDR3, as DNA: TGTGCCAGCAGTTACTTCGGGGGCGAGACCGGGGAGCTGTTTTTT. The chain has TRBV6-5 and TRBJ2-2; TRBD1 or TRBD2 may be the D gene (6 bases each). Germline lookup yields CDR1 MNHEY and CDR2 SVGAGI. This CDR3 region has 15 residues. The V end was cut by 1 base, the J end by 5 bases, with 11 bases between.

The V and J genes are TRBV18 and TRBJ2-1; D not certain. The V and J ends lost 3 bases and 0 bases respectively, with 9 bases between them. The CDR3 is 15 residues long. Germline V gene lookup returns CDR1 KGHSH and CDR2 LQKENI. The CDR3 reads CASSPQISSYNEQFF. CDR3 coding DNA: TGTGCCAGCTCACCTCAAATAAGCTCCTACAATGAGCAGTTCTTC.

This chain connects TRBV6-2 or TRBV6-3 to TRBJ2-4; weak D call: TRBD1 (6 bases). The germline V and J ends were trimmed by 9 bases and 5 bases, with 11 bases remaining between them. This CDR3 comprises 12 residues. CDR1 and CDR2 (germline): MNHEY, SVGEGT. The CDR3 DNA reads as TGTGCCAGTACAGGGTATCAAAACATTCAGTACTTC. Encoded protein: CASTGYQNIQYF.

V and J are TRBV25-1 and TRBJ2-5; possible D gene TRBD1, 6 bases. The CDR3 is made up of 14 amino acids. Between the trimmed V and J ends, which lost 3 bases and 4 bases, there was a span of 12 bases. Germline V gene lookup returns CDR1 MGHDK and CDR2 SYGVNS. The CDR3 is CASSENTGTETQYF. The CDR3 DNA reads TGTGCCAGCAGTGAGAACACAGGGACAGAGACCCAGTACTTC.

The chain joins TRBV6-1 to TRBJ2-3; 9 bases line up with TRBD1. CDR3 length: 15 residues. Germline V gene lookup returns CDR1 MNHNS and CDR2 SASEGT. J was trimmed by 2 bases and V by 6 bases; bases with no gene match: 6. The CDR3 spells CASRDRGSITDTQYF. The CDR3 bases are TGTGCCAGCAGAGACAGGGGGTCGATCACAGATACGCAGTATTTT.

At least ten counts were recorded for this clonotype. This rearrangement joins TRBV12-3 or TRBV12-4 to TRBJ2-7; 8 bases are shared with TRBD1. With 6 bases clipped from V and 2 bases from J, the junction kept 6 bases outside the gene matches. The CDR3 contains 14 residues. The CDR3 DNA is TGTGCCAGCAGCTTCGGACAGGGAACCTACGAGCAGTACTTC. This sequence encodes CASSFGQGTYEQYF.

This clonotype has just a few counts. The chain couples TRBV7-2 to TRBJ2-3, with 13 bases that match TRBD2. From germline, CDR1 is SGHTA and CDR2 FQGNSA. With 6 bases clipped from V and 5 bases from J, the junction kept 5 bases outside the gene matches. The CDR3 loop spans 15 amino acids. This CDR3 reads CASRLAGGRIDTQYF. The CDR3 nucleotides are TGTGCCAGCAGACTAGCGGGAGGGAGGATAGATACGCAGTATTTT. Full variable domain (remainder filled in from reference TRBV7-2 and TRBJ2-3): GAGVSQSPSNKVTEKGKDVELRCDPISGHTALYWYRQSLGQGLEFLIYFQGNSAPDKSGLPSDRFSAERTGGSVSTLTIQRTQQEDSAVYLCASRLAGGRIDTQYFGPGTRLTVL.

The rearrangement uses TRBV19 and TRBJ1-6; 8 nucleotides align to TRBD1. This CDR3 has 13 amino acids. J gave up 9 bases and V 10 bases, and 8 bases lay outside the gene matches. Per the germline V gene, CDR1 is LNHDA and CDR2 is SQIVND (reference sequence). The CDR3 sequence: CATGDRITSPLHF. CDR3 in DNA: TGTGCCACCGGGGACAGGATAACTTCACCCCTCCACTTT. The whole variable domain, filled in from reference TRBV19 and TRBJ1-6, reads DGGITQSPKYLFRKEGQNVTLSCEQNLNHDAMYWYRQDPGQGLRLIYYSQIVNDFQKGDIAEGYSVSREKKESFPLTVTSAQKNPTAFYLCATGDRITSPLHFGNGTRLTVT.

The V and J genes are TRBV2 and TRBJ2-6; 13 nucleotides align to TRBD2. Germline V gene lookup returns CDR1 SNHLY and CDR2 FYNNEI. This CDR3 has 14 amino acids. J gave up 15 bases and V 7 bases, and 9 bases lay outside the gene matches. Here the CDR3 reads CASTDPGTSGDLTF. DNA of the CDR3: TGTGCCAGCACAGATCCAGGGACTAGCGGGGACCTGACTTTC.

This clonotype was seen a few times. The CDR3 bases are TGTGCCAGCACCATCCGGCGGGCGAACACCGGGGAGCTGTTTTTT. Its translation is CASTIRRANTGELFF. The chain links TRBV12-3 or TRBV12-4 to TRBJ2-2; a weak D match, TRBD2 (5 bases). There are 15 residues in the CDR3. The V end lost 7 bases, the J end lost 0 bases, and 12 bases lay between the germline ends.

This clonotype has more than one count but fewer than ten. Written as DNA, the CDR3 is TGTGCCAGCAGGCCCTGGGGGCTAAATGAGCAGTTCTTC. Its translation: CASRPWGLNEQFF. The chain links TRBV12-3 or TRBV12-4 to TRBJ2-1; weak D call: TRBD1 (6 bases). Trimming stripped 6 bases from V and 7 bases from J, with 13 bases between. This CDR3 is 13 amino acids long.